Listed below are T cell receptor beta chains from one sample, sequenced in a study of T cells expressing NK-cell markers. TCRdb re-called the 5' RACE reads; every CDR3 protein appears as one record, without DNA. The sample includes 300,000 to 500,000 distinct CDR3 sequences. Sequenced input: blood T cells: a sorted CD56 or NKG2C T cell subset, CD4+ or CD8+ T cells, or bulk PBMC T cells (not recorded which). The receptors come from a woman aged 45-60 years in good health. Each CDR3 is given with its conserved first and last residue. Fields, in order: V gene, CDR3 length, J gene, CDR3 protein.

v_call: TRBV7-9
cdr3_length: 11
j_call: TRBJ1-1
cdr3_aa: CASSLNYEAFF

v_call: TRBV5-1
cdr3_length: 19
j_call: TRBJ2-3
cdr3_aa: CASSLQAGGPSTSTDTQYF

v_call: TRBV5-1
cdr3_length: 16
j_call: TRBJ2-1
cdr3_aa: CASSLGPSGSYNEQFF

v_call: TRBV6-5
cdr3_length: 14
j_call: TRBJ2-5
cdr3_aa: CASSYGGRGETQYF

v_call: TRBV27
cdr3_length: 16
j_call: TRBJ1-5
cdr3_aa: CASSLSGGFGNQPQHF

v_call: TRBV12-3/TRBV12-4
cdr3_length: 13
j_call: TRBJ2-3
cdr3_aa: CASSLDTADTQYF

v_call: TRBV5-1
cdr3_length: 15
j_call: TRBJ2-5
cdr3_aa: CASSFSEELGETQYF

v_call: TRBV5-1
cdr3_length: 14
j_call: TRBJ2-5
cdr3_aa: CASSPPGVGETQYF

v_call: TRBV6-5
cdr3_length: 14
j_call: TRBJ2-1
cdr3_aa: CAVTPGTRDNEQFF

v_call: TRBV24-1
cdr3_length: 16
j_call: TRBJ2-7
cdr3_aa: CATSDPSGKGKDEQYF

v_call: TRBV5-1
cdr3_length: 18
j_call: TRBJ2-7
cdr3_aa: CASSLAPSRTSGYYEQYF

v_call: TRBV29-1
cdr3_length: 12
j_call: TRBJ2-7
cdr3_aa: CSVIQGAHEQYF

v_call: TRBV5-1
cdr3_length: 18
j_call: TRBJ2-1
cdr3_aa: CASSLAGRGGDSYNEQFF

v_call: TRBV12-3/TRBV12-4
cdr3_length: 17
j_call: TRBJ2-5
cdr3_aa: CASNEGTGLLGRETQYF

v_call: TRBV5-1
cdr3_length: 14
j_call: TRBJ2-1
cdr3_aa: CASSLERDSYEQFF

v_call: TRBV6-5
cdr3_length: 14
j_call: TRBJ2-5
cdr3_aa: CASSYTGLKETQYF

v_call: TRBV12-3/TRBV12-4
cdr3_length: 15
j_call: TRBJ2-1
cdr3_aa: CASSLAGDKGYEQFF

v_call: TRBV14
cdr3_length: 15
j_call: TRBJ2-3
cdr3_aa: CASSPIRDDTDTQYF

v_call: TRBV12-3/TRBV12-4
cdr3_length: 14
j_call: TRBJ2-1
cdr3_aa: CASTRGGIYNEQFF

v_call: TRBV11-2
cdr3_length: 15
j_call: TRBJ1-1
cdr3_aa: CASRIRAGGDTEAFF

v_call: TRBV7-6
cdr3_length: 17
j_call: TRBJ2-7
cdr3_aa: CASSLASLAGGSYEQYF

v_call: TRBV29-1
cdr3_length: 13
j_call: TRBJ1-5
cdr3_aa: CSVGDRGRQPQHF

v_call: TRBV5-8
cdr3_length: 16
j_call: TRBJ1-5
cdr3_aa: CASRYLGTGEGQPQHF

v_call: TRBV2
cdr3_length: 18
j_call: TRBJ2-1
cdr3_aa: CASKPGLAGLSSYNEQFF